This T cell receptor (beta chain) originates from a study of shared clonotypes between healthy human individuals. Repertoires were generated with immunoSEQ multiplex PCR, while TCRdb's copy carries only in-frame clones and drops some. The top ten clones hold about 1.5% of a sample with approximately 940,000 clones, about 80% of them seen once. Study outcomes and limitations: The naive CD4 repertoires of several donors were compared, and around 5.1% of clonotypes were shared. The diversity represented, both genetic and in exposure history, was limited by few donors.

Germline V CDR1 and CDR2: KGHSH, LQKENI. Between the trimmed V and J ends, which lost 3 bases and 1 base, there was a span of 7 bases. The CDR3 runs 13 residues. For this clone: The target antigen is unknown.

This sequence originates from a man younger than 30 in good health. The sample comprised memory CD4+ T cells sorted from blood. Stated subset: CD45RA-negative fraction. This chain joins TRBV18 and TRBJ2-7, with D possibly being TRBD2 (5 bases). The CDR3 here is CASSPGDSYEQYF. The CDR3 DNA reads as TGTGCCAGCTCACCGGGAGATTCCTACGAGCAGTACTTC.